This T cell receptor beta chain was identified in a study of blood T cells in healthy people across ages. Points from the study as a whole: A strong correlation between TCR beta diversity and naive T cell percentage was seen. Both higher diversity and more naive CD4+ cells marked long-lived donors when set against aged donors. Donor CMV infection status was unknown, possibly confounding age-related changes in expanded clonotypes.

Drawn from each donor were roughly 10 milliliters of peripheral blood. This clonotype was seen more than once but under ten times. Its antigen remains unidentified. Together with a sample-barcoded 5' primer, a J-beta primer mix was included in a second PCR lasting roughly 6 to 12 cycles. TCRdb fed the 5' RACE reads into MiXCR, producing one record per CDR3 protein. The table includes 1.5 million to 2 million distinct CDR3 sequences, roughly 28% detected once. There are 12 residues in the CDR3. Germline V lookup: CDR1 SQVTM, CDR2 ANQGSEA. V dropped 1 base and J dropped 4 bases, with 7 bases sitting between them.

This sequence joins TRBV29-1 and TRBJ1-2; D is perhaps TRBD1 (5 bases). The receptor was isolated from a woman aged 30 to 39 in good health. Sample: blood. The DNA for the CDR3 is TGCAGCGTTGAAGGGGGCAGCTATGGCTACACCTTC. This translates into CSVEGGSYGYTF.